This T cell receptor (beta chain) was found in a study of regulatory T cells in long-lasting Graves disease. Ten or more counts support this clonotype. This CDR3 contains 15 residues. Trimming took 4 bases from V and 5 from J, leaving 16 bases between them. Per germline, CDR1 MGHRA and CDR2 YSYEKL. Time point given: newly diagnosed GD, antithyroid drugs for less than 3 months. Construction of the TCR library relied on RNA isolated from PBMCs. An approximately 9-milliliter sample of peripheral blood was drawn into EDTA tubes. For TCR beta, libraries came from iRepertoire HTBI primers and Arm-PCR of CDR3 regions. MiXCR, applied by TCRdb to the multiplex PCR reads, yields one record per CDR3 protein. There are 540,000 or so distinct CDR3 sequences in the sample; roughly 13% occur only once, and roughly a tenth lies in the top ten. Another study also made use of these data, one on T cells in Graves' hyperthyroidism and ophthalmopathy. That work contributes: An initial round of RT-PCR targeting the TCR CDR3 relied on the HTBI primer set. Blood shared most expanded thyroid clonotypes above 0.001. Ophthalmopathy was predicted by the model a median of about 6.7 months ahead of onset.

Sequenced here: peripheral blood mononuclear cells (PBMCs), sampled at new diagnosis, from a patient treated with antithyroid drugs. The sequence derives from a man younger than 45 with Graves disease. This chain joins TRBV4-1 and TRBJ2-3, with D possibly matching TRBD2 (5 bases). The CDR3 DNA sequence: TGCGCCAGCAGCCTTCTGCCCGGCGCGGGAGATACGCAGTATTTT. It is translated as CASSLLPGAGDTQYF.